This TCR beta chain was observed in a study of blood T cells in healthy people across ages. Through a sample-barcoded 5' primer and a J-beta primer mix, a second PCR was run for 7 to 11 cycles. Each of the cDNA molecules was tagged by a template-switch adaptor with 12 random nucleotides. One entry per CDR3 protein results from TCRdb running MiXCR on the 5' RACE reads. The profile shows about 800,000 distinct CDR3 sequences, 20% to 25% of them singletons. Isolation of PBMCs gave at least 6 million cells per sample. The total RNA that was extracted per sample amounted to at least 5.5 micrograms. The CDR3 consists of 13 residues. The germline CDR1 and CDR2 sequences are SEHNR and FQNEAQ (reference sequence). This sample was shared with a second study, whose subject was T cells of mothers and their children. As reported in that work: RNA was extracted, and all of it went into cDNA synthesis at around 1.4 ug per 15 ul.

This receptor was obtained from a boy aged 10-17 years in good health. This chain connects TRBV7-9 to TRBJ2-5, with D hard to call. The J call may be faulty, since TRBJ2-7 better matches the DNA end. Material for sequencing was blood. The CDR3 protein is CASSLDEYHEQYF. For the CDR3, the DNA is TGTGCCAGCAGCTTAGACGAGTACCACGAGCAGTACTTC.